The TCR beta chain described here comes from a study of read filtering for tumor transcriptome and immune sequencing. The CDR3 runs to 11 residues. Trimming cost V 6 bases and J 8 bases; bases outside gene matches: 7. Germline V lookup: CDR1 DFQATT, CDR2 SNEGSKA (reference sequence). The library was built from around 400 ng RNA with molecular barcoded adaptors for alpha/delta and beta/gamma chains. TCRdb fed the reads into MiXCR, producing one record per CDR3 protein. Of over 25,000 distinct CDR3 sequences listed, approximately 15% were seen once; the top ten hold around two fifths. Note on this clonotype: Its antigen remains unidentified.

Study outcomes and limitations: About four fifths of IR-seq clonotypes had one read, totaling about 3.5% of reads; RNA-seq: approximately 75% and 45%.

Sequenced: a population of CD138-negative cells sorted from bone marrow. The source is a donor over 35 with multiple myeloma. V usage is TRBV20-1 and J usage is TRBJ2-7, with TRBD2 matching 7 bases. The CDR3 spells CSARTSQQQYF. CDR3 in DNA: TGCAGTGCAAGGACTAGTCAGCAGCAGTACTTC.